Below are 2 T cell receptor beta chains sequenced from a single sample in a study of regulatory T cells in long-lasting Graves disease. Time point reported: persistent/refractory GD, antithyroid drugs over 5 years with positive TRAb. TCR sequences were obtained from RNA taken from PBMCs. Through Arm-PCR of CDR3 regions and iRepertoire HTBI primers, TCR beta libraries were built. TCRdb reprocessed the multiplex PCR reads via MiXCR and lists one record per CDR3 protein. This sample has a few hundred thousand distinct CDR3 sequences; more than 20% occur once, and the top ten carry about 61%. Material: peripheral blood mononuclear cells (PBMCs), obtained when the disease was refractory, from a patient treated with antithyroid drugs. The receptors shown here come from a female donor with Graves disease.

The rearrangement joins TRBV5-8 to TRBJ2-7, with D maybe TRBD1 (5 bases). With 7 bases removed from V and 5 bases from J, the gap between germline ends came to 13 bases. The CDR3 extends over 12 amino acids. Germline V lookup: CDR1 SGHTS, CDR2 YDEGEE. CDR3 DNA: TGTGCCAGCTGGTCAGGGCTCCACGAGCAGTACTTC. Its protein is CASWSGLHEQYF.

The gene calls are TRBV7-9 and TRBJ2-5; 13 bases agree with TRBD2. Germline V gives CDR1 SEHNR, CDR2 FQNEAQ (reference sequence). CDR3 size: 18 residues. With 5 bases clipped from V and 0 bases from J, the junction kept 9 bases outside the gene matches. The CDR3 nucleotides read TGTGCCAGCAGCCACGGACTAGCGGGAGCCGGGTACCAAGAGACCCAGTACTTC. It codes for CASSHGLAGAGYQETQYF.